This is a list of T cell receptor beta chains from one sample in a study of CD8 T cells in ankylosing spondylitis. From the 5' RACE reads, TCRdb called clonotypes with MiXCR, one entry per CDR3 protein. The data contain 200,000 to 250,000 distinct CDR3 sequences, around 11% of them singletons. The sequencing sample was made of blood, either unsorted or a sorted T cell fraction (not recorded which). These TCRs come from a male donor with ankylosing spondylitis or in good health (not recorded which). The CDR3 runs from the conserved cysteine through the conserved F or W. Fields, in order: J gene, V gene, D gene, clone size, CDR3 DNA, CDR3 protein. The D gene is left open where the match is weak. Some rows have no size entry. The others give once, few or many, or a class for an expanded clone.

TRBJ2-5	TRBV5-1	TRBD2	many	TGCGCCAGCAGCAGGGTAGCGGGGGGCCCACTCTTCCACCAAGAGACCCAGTACTTC	CASSRVAGGPLFHQETQYF
TRBJ2-3	TRBV28	NA	once	TGTGCCAGCAGTTTACGCCCGATAAGAAATACGCAGTATTTT	CASSLRPIRNTQYF
TRBJ1-1	TRBV12-3/TRBV12-4	NA	many	TGTGCCAGCAGTTTCTCGATGAACACTGAAGCTTTCTTT	CASSFSMNTEAFF
TRBJ2-1	TRBV15	TRBD1	NA	TGTGCCACATCGAGTCAGGGGGCGTTTGGGCAGTTCTTC	CATSSQGAFGQFF
TRBJ2-5	TRBV27	NA	few	TGTGCCAGCAGCTCAGGAGCGATGGGGACCCAGTACTTC	CASSSGAMGTQYF
TRBJ2-1	TRBV7-6	NA	many	TGTGCCAGCAGCCCGACAGGTTACAATGAGCAGTTCTTC	CASSPTGYNEQFF
TRBJ2-7	TRBV6-1	TRBD2	many	TGTGCCAGCAAGGCTGGCGGGGGTAAGCGTGGAGAGCAGTACTTC	CASKAGGGKRGEQYF
TRBJ1-6	TRBV6-5	NA	many	TGTGCCAGCAGAACCGGGGATTCACCCCTCCACTTT	CASRTGDSPLHF
TRBJ2-3	TRBV15	NA	many	TGTGCCACCAGCGTCGGACCCGAAGGCACAGATACGCAGTATTTT	CATSVGPEGTDTQYF
TRBJ2-7	TRBV5-1	TRBD2	many	TGCGCCAGCAGCCGGGGGGAACGGGCAAACTACGAGCAGTACTTC	CASSRGERANYEQYF
TRBJ2-5	TRBV9	NA	few	TGTGCCAGCAGCGTATTCTCTGGGGCGGGACAAGAGACCCAGTACTTC	CASSVFSGAGQETQYF
TRBJ1-1	TRBV12-3/TRBV12-4	NA	many	TGTGCCAGCAGTCCGAATCTGCCGGGACAGAACACTGAAGCTTTCTTT	CASSPNLPGQNTEAFF
TRBJ2-1	TRBV2	NA	few	TGTGCCAGCAAGGGGGGGTGGAGGGTTCGAATTGACAATGAGCAGTTCTTC	CASKGGWRVRIDNEQFF
TRBJ2-5	TRBV5-1	TRBD2	many	TGCGCCAGCAGCTCGGGACTAGCGGGGGTAATCAAAGAGACCCAGTACTTC	CASSSGLAGVIKETQYF
TRBJ2-2	TRBV28	TRBD2	many	TGTGCCAGCAGTTTGTCAGCGGGATGGACCGGGGAGCTGTTTTTT	CASSLSAGWTGELFF
TRBJ2-1	TRBV12-3/TRBV12-4	NA	NA	TGTGCCAGCAGACGGGGGGCGAATGAGCAGTTCTTC	CASRRGANEQFF
TRBJ1-1	TRBV7-8	NA	many	TGTGCCAGCAGCTATAGGGTAGGCGGGAGCACTGAAGCTTTCTTT	CASSYRVGGSTEAFF
TRBJ1-3	TRBV20-1	NA	many	TGCAGTGCTAAAGTCTTACCCGGAAACACCATATATTTT	CSAKVLPGNTIYF
TRBJ1-2	TRBV2	TRBD1	NA	TGTGCCAGCAGGACAGGGGGTCATGGCTACACCTTC	CASRTGGHGYTF
TRBJ1-1	TRBV3-1	NA	few	TGTGCCAGCAGCCAAGAGTTCGAGGGCCCGAACACTGAAGCTTTCTTT	CASSQEFEGPNTEAFF
TRBJ1-1	TRBV2	NA	few	TGTGCCAGCAGTCCTGATGCGGGCAGGGCGAACACTGAAGCTTTCTTT	CASSPDAGRANTEAFF
TRBJ2-1	TRBV9	NA	many	TGTGCCAGCAGCTATCATGGTGCGGCCGATGAGCAGTTCTTC	CASSYHGAADEQFF
TRBJ1-1	TRBV2	NA	NA	TGTGCCAGCAGTGGGGGAGGGATGTACACTGAAGCTTTCTTT	CASSGGGMYTEAFF
TRBJ2-6	TRBV7-8	NA	NA	TGTGCCAGCAGCCAGACAGGGAGGAGCTCTGGGGCCAACGTCCTGACTTTC	CASSQTGRSSGANVLTF
TRBJ2-7	TRBV12-3/TRBV12-4	NA	many	TGTGCCAGCAGCCCTACCGGGGCCGAGCAGTACTTC	CASSPTGAEQYF
TRBJ2-7	TRBV5-1	TRBD1	few	TGCGCCAGCAGCTTTAGGACAGGGGGGACCCCCCTCGAGCAGTACTTC	CASSFRTGGTPLEQYF
TRBJ2-1	TRBV5-5	NA	few	TGTGCCAGCAGCTTGGCTACGGGCCCGGGAGAGCAGTTCTTC	CASSLATGPGEQFF
TRBJ2-5	TRBV7-2	TRBD1	few	TGTGCCAGCAGCTTAGCGTCACAGGGGTATTCCCAGTACTTC	CASSLASQGYSQYF
TRBJ2-1	TRBV25-1	NA	medium-sized	TGTGCCAGCAGTGAATCGGGGATTGGGGCACACAATGAGCAGTTCTTC	CASSESGIGAHNEQFF
TRBJ2-3	TRBV5-1	NA	many	TGCGCCAGCAGCTTGATGGTCGGGCACTCGGGAGATACGCAGTATTTT	CASSLMVGHSGDTQYF
TRBJ1-5	TRBV12-3/TRBV12-4	NA	NA	TGTGCCAGCAGTTTAACAGGCGGCCGCAATCAGCCCCAGCATTTT	CASSLTGGRNQPQHF
TRBJ2-7	TRBV24-1	TRBD2	many	TGTGCCACCAGTCCTTTCGCGGGGGGACCCTACGAGCAGTACTTC	CATSPFAGGPYEQYF
TRBJ1-1	TRBV29-1	TRBD1	few	TGCAGCGCCGCTTCCCAGGGGGTCGAAGCTTTCTTT	CSAASQGVEAFF
TRBJ2-6	TRBV29-1	NA	few	TGCAGCGTTACTGGGGCCTCTGGGGCCAACGTCCTGACTTTC	CSVTGASGANVLTF
TRBJ2-7	TRBV6-5	NA	few	TGTGCCAGCAGGACCGGACTGGACGAGCAGTACTTC	CASRTGLDEQYF
TRBJ2-2	TRBV24-1	TRBD1	many	TGTGCCACCAGTGATCCGGGACAGGGTGAAACCGGGGAGCTGTTTTTT	CATSDPGQGETGELFF
TRBJ2-3	TRBV28	TRBD1	NA	TGTGCCAGCAGCTTGGGACAGGGTATGGGAGATACGCAGTATTTT	CASSLGQGMGDTQYF